This T cell receptor (beta chain) was identified during a study of cytomegalovirus exposure and HLA in healthy donors. Across the whole study: The roughly 120 validation repertoires were reported in a later analysis to have been generated on the same platform as the roughly 700 first-cohort repertoires. The study's findings and limits: Across donors, most TCRs were seen rarely, yet some public ones were widespread. It was reportedly the case that the classifier diagnosed cytomegalovirus status with high specificity and sensitivity.

This table comes from immunoSEQ multiplex PCR, and its TCRdb copy is limited to in-frame clones, with some not included. Of tens of thousands of clones in the sample, around 97% were seen once. With respect to this clone: Its specificity is not known.

The validation cohort, a group of more than 100 subjects, included the donors and was separate from the approximately 660-subject first cohort. CDR1 is ENHRY, CDR2 SYGVKD, per germline. V trimming: 0 bases; J trimming: 7 bases; junction bases outside the gene matches: 5. The CDR3 length is 14 residues. The sample consisted of PBMCs. The TCR was taken from a man in his late teens or twenties in good health and CMV-seronegative. The chain joins TRBV10-3 to TRBJ2-7, with 8 nucleotides matching TRBD2. The CDR3 coding sequence is TGTGCCATCAGTGAGTCGGGGCCGGGGGGGGAGCAGTACTTC. Translation gives CAISESGPGGEQYF.